The TCR beta chain described here comes from a study of blood T cell repertoires in COVID-19. Study-wide context: The United States, Italy and Spain supplied acute and convalescent COVID-19 samples. In each case, the material was cDNA or gDNA derived from T cells, B-cell-depleted T cells, or PBMCs.

As originally analysed: Reference gene primer amplification in the assay estimated nucleated cell counts. Here immunoSEQ multiplex PCR was the method, and the copy in TCRdb shows in-frame clones only, minus some. The V and J calls and clone size come from that table; D and trimming were worked out from the DNA. This sample has about 98,000 clones, with approximately 86% found just once. V was shortened by 4 bases and J by 4 bases, with 10 bases between the two germline ends. This CDR3 has 13 residues. From germline, CDR1 is LGHDT and CDR2 YNNKEL (reference sequence). The chain is built from TRBV3-1 (or the pseudogene TRBV3-2) and TRBJ1-1; D is undetermined. Material for sequencing was peripheral blood. The receptor comes from a man in his 70s with active or convalescent COVID-19. CDR3 protein: CASSLGVSTEAFF. For the CDR3, the DNA is TGTGCCAGCAGCCTGGGAGTAAGCACTGAAGCTTTCTTT.